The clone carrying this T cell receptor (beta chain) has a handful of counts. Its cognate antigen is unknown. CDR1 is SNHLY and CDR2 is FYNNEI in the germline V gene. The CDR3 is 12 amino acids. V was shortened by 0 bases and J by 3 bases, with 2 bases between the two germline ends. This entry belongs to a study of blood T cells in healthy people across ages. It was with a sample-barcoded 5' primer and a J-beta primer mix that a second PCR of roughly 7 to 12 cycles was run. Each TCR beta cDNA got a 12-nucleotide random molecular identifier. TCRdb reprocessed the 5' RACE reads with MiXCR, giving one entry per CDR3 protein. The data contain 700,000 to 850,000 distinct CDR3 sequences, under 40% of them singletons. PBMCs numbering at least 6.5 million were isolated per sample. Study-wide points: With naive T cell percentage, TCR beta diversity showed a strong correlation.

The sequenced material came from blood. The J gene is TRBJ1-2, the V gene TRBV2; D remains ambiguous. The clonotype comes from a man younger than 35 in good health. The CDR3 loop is CASSEADYGYTF. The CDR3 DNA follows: TGTGCCAGCAGTGAAGCGGACTATGGCTACACCTTC.